This paragraph reports one T cell receptor beta chain. The entry originates in a study of CD8+ T cells in alopecia areata. Extracted from the samples, RNA was reverse transcribed into cDNA to serve as the sequencing template. Data came from immunoSEQ multiplex PCR; TCRdb stores just in-frame clones and leaves some out. The sample consists of approximately 210,000 clones, more than 55% of them appearing once. The CDR3 extends over 17 amino acids. J lost 4 bases, V lost 0 bases, and 10 bases had no gene match. Germline-derived CDR1 and CDR2 are LGHNA and YSLEER. As to treatment: oral pan-JAK inhibitor, 5-10 mg twice daily.

The sample consisted of CD4+ T cells sorted from blood, taken at approximately week 50, from a patient treated with tofacitinib. This chain connects TRBV4-3 to TRBJ1-2; TRBD1 matches at 8 bases. The sequence was obtained from a human donor with alopecia areata. CDR3 protein: CASSQDQTGGATYGYTF. In DNA, the CDR3 is TGCGCCAGCAGCCAAGACCAAACAGGGGGAGCCACCTATGGCTACACCTTC.